This T cell receptor beta chain was retrieved from a study of blood T cell repertoires in COVID-19. As for the study in general: The United States, Italy and Spain supplied acute and convalescent COVID-19 samples. PBMCs, B-cell-depleted T cells, or T cells provided the cDNA or gDNA that made up the material.

CDR1 is SQVTM, CDR2 ANQGSEA, per germline. The CDR3 length is 13 residues. Trimming took 6 bases from V and 2 from J, leaving 13 bases between them. Authors' data handling: Quantification of nucleated cells was approximated via reference gene primer amplification. Using immunoSEQ multiplex PCR, the repertoire was profiled, and TCRdb retains in-frame clones only, with some absent. V and J calls and clone size are as listed in that table; D and trimming were resolved from the DNA. Of roughly 50,000 clones in the sample, roughly 84% were seen once. Source material: peripheral blood. The rearrangement links TRBV29-1 to TRBJ1-2, with D possibly TRBD1 on 5 matching bases. The receptor was isolated from a woman in her fifties or sixties with acute or convalescent COVID-19. The CDR3: CSVAGTQNYGYTF. CDR3 DNA sequence: TGCAGCGTAGCCGGGACTCAGAACTATGGCTACACCTTC.